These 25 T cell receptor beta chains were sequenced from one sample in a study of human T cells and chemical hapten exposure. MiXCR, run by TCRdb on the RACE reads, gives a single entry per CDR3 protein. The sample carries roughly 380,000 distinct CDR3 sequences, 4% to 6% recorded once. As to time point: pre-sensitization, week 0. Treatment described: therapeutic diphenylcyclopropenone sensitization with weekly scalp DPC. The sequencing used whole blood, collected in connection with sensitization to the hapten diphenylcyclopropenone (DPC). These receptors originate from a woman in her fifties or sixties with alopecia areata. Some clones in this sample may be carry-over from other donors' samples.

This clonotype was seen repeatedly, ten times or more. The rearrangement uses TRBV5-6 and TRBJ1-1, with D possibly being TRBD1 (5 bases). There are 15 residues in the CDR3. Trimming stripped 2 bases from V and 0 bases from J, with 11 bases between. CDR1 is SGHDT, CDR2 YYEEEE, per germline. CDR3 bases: TGTGCCAGCAGCTTTGGCGGGACCATGAACACTGAAGCTTTCTTT. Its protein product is CASSFGGTMNTEAFF.

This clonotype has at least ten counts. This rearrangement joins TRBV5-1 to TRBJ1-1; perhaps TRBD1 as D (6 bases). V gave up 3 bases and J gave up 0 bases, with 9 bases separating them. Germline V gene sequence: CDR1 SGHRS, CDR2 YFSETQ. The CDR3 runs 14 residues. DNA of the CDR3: TGCGCCAGCAGCTCGGACAGCCTGAACACTGAAGCTTTCTTT. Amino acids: CASSSDSLNTEAFF.

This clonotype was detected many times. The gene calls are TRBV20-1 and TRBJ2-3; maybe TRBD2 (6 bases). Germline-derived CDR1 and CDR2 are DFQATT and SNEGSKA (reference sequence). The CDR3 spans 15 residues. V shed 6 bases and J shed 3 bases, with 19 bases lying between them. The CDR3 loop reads CSAPTEGSRTDTQYF. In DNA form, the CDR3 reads TGCAGTGCGCCCACGGAGGGTTCGAGGACAGATACGCAGTATTTT.

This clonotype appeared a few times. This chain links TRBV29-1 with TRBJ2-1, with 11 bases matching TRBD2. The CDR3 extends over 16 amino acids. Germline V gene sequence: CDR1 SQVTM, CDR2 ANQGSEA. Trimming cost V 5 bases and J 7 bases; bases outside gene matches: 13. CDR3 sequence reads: CSVLLGLAAKGNEQFF. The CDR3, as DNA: TGCAGCGTTTTACTGGGACTAGCGGCAAAGGGGAATGAGCAGTTCTTC.

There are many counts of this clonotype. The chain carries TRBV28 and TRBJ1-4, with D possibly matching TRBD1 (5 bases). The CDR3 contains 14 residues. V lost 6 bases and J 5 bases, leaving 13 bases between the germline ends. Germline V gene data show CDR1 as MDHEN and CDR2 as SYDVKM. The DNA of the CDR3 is TGTGCCAGCAGACCGGGACGAGAAAATGAAAAACTGTTTTTT. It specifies CASRPGRENEKLFF.

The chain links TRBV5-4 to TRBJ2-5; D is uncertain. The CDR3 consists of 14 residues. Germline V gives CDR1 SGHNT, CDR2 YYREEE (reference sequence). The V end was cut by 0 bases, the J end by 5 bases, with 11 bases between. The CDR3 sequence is CASSLDGIMETQYF. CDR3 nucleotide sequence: TGTGCCAGCAGCTTGGACGGCATCATGGAGACCCAGTACTTC. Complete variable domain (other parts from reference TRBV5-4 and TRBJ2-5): ETGVTQSPTHLIKTRGQQVTLRCSSQSGHNTVSWYQQALGQGPQFIFQYYREEENGRGNFPPRFSGLQFPNYSSELNVNALELDDSALYLCASSLDGIMETQYFGPGTRLLVL.

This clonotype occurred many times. The CDR3 region has the DNA TGTGCCACCAGTGATCCGGGACTAGCTAGATACAATGAGCAGTTCTTC. As protein: CATSDPGLARYNEQFF. The J gene is TRBJ2-1, the V gene TRBV24-1, with 9 bases aligning to TRBD2. Germline CDR1 is KGHDR and CDR2 is SFDVKD. Trimming cost V 3 bases and J 4 bases; bases outside gene matches: 6. The length of the CDR3 is 16 residues.

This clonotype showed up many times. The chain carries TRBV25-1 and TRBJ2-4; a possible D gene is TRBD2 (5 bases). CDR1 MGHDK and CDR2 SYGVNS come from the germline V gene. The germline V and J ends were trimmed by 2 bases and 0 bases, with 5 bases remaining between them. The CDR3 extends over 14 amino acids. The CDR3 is CASSERGAKNIQYF. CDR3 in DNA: TGTGCCAGCAGTGAACGGGGAGCCAAAAACATTCAGTACTTC.

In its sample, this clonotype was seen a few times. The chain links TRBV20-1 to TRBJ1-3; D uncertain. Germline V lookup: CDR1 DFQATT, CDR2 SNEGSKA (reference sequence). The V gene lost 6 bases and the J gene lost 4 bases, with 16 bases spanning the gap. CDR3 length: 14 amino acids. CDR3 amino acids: CSAGGSGSGNTIYF. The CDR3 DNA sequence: TGCAGTGCCGGAGGGTCGGGTTCAGGAAACACCATATATTTT.

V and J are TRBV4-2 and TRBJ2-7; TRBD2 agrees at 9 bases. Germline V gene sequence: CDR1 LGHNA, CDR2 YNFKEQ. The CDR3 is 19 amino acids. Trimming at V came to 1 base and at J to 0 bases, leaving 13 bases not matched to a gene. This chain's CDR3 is CASSQAPSGLAGSSYEQYF. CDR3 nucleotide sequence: TGTGCCAGCAGCCAAGCCCCCTCGGGGCTAGCGGGAAGCTCCTACGAGCAGTACTTC.

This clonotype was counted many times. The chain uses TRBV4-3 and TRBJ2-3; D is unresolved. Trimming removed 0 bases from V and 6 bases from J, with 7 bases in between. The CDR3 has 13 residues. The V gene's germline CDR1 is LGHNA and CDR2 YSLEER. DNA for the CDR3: TGCGCCAGCAGCCAAGATGGCAAGGATACGCAGTATTTT. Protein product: CASSQDGKDTQYF.

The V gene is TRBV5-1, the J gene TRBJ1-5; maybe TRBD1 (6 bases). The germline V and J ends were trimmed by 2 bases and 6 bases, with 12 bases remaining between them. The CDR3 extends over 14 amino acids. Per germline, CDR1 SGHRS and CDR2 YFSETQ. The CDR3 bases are TGCGCCAGCAGCTTTGACGGGGGCATTCAGCCCCAGCATTTT. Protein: CASSFDGGIQPQHF.

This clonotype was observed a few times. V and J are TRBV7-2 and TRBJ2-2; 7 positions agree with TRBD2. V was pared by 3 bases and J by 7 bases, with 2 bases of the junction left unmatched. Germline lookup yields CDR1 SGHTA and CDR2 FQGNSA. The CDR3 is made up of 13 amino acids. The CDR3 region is CASSLGGSGELFF. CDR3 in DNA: TGTGCCAGCAGCTTGGGCGGGAGCGGGGAGCTGTTTTTT.

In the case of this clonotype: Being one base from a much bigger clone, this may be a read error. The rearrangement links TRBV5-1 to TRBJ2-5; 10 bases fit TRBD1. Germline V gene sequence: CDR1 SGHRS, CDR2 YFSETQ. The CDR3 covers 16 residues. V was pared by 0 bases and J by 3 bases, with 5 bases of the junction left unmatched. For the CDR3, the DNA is TGCGCCAGCAGCTTGGATCCAGGACAGGGGGAAGAGACCCAGTACTTC. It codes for CASSLDPGQGEETQYF.

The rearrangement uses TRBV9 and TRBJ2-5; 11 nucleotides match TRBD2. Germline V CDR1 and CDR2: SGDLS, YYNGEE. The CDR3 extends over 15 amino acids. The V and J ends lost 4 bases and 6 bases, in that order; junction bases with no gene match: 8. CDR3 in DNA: TGTGCCAGCAGCACAACGACTAGCGGGGTGAAGACCCAGTACTTC. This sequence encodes CASSTTTSGVKTQYF.

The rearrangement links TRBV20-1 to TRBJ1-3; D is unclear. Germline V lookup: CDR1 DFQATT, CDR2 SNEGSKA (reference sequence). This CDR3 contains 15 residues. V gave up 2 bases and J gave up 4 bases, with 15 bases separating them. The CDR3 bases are TGCAGTGCTAGAACCCTAGACGCCGGAGGAAACACCATATATTTT. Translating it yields CSARTLDAGGNTIYF.

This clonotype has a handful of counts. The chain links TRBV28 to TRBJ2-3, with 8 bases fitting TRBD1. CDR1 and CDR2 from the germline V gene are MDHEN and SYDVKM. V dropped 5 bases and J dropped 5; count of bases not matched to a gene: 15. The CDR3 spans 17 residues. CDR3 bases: TGTGCCAGCAGTCCCCGGGACAGGCTATGGTCGCGAGATACGCAGTATTTT. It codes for CASSPRDRLWSRDTQYF.

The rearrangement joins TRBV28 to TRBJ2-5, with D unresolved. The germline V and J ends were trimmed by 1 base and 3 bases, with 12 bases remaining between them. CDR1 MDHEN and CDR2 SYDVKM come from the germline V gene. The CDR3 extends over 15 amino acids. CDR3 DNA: TGTGCCAGCAGTTTATATTCGAGAAGGGAAGAGACCCAGTACTTC. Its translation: CASSLYSRREETQYF.

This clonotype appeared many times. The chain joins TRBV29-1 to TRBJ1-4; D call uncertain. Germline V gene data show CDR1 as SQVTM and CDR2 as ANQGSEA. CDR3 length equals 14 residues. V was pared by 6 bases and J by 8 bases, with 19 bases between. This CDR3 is CSVARTSLKEKLFF. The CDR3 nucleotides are TGCAGCGTGGCTCGGACTTCCCTGAAAGAAAAACTGTTTTTT. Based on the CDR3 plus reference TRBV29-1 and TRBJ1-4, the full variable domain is SAVISQKPSRDICQRGTSLTIQCQVDSQVTMMFWYRQQPGQSLTLIATANQGSEATYESGFVIDKFPISRPNLTFSTLTVSNMSPEDSSIYLCSVARTSLKEKLFFGSGTQLSVL.

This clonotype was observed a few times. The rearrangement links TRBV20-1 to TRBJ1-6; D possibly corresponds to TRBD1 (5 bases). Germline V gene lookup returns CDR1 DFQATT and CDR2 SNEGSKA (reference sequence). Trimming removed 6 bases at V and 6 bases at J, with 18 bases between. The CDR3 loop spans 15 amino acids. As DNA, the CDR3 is TGCAGTGCCCCCTTGGGAGGGGCGCTTAATTCACCCCTCCACTTT. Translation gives CSAPLGGALNSPLHF.

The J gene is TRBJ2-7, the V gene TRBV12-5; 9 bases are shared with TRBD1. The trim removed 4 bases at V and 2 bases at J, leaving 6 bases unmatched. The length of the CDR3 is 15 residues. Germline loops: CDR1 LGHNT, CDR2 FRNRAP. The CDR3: CASGSPGTGTYEQYF. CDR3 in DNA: TGTGCTAGTGGTTCCCCCGGGACAGGGACCTACGAGCAGTACTTC.

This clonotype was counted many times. The CDR3 loop reads CSVGTSGIAETQYF. The CDR3 nucleotides read TGCAGCGTTGGAACTAGCGGGATCGCAGAGACCCAGTACTTC. The chain recombines TRBV29-1 with TRBJ2-5; the match to TRBD2 covers 10 bases. J lost 4 bases, V lost 4 bases, and 6 bases had no gene match. Germline values: CDR1 SQVTM, CDR2 ANQGSEA. This CDR3 comprises 14 residues.

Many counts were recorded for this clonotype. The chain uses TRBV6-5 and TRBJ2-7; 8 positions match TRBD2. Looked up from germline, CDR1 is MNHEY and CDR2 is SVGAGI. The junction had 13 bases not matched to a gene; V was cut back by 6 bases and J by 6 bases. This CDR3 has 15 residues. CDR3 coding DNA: TGTGCCAGCAGCTACAACCCCGGGGGGGCGGCCGAGCAGTACTTC. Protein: CASSYNPGGAAEQYF.

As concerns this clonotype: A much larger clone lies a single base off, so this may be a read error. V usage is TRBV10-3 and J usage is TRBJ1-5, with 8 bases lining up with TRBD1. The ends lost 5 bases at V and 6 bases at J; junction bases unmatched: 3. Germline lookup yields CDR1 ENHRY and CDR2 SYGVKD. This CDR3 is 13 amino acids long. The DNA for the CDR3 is TGTGCCATCAGTCAGGACAGGGCTCAGCCCCAGCATTTT. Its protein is CAISQDRAQPQHF.

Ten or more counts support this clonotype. The CDR3 loop reads CASSPQLMGDINSPLHF. The CDR3 DNA sequence: TGTGCCAGCTCACCACAACTTATGGGGGATATTAATTCACCCCTCCACTTT. The rearrangement links TRBV18 to TRBJ1-6; D is perhaps TRBD1 (5 bases). CDR3 length equals 17 residues. CDR1 KGHSH and CDR2 LQKENI come from the germline V gene. V lost 1 base to trimming and J lost 6 bases, with 16 bases between them.